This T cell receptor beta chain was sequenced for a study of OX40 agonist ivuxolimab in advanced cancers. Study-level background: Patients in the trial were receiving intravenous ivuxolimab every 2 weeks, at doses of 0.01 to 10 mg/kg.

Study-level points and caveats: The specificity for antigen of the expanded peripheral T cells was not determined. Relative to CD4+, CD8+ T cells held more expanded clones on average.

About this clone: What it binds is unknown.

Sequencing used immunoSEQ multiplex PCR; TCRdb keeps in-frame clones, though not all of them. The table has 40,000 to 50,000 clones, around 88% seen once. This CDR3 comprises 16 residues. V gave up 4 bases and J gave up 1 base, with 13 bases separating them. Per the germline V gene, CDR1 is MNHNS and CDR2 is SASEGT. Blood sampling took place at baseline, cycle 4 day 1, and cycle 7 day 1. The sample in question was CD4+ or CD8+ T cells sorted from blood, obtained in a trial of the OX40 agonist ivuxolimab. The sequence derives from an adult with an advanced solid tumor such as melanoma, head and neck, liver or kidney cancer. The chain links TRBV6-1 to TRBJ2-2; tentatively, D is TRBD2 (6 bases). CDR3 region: CASSGPGTLNTGELFF. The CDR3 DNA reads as TGTGCCAGCAGTGGCCCCGGGACTTTGAACACCGGGGAGCTGTTTTTT.